Detailed here is one TCR beta chain. The CDR3 covers 15 residues. Germline trimming cut 6 bases from V and 3 bases from J; bases unmatched to any gene: 7. Germline V gene lookup returns CDR1 MNHGY and CDR2 SVAAGI. PCR involved 60 Vbeta and 13 Jbeta primers. The assay was immunoSEQ multiplex PCR, and TCRdb's table has in-frame clones only and misses some. The sample lists roughly 92,000 clones, 60% to 80% seen once, with roughly 25% in the top ten. The sample belongs to a study of cytomegalovirus exposure and HLA in healthy donors. This receptor was taken from a woman in her forties or fifties in good health and CMV-seropositive. Material: PBMCs. The V and J genes are TRBV6-9 and TRBJ1-5, with 8 bases lining up with TRBD1. Here the CDR3 reads CASSQQGEHNQPQHF. The CDR3 DNA follows: TGTGCCAGCAGCCAACAGGGGGAGCACAATCAGCCCCAGCATTTT.